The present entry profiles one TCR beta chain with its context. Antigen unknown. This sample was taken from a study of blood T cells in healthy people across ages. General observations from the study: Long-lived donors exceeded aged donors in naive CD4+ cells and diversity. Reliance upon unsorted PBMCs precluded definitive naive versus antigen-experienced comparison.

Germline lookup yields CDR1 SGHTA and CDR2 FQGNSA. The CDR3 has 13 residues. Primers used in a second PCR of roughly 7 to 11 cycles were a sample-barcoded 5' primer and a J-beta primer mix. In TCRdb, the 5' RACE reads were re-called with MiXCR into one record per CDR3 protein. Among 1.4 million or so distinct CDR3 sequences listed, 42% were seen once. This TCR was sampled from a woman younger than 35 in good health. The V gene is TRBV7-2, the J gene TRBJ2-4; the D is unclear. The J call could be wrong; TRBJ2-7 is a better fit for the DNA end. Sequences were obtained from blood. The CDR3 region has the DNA TGTGCCAGCAGCTCCTACACCTCCTACGAGCAGTACTTC. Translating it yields CASSSYTSYEQYF.